This T cell receptor (beta chain) was profiled in a study of T cell repertoires in cytomegalovirus infection. The overall study: Newly reported HLA-C-restricted and thoroughly characterized HLA-B-restricted CMV epitopes were employed. Both CMV infection and a matching HLA type were indicated by public TCR beta signatures. Overall study findings and caveats: Of the TCR beta families, the public ones yielded a cumulative frequency that identified carriers of CMV plus the relevant HLA. It was HLA-C-restricted CMV-specific TCR beta clonotypes that dominated the response ex vivo.

Only a few counts were recorded for this clonotype. Its antigen is undetermined. The CDR3 totals 12 residues. In germline, CDR1 is SQVTM, CDR2 ANQGSEA. Trimming removed 6 bases from V and 8 bases from J; junction bases left unmatched: 5. TCRdb called the reads again in MiXCR, with one record for every CDR3 protein. The table has around 300,000 distinct CDR3 sequences, 20% to 30% seen once. The V gene is TRBV29-1, the J gene TRBJ1-4; 8 bases align to TRBD1. The material sequenced was cultured PBMCs, taken from culture after CMV antigen stimulation. The receptor's source is a human donor in good health (CMV status not recorded). Some clones in this sample may be carry-over from other donors' samples. This chain's CDR3 is CSVQGAEEKLFF. CDR3 in DNA: TGCAGCGTGCAGGGGGCGGAGGAAAAACTGTTTTTT.